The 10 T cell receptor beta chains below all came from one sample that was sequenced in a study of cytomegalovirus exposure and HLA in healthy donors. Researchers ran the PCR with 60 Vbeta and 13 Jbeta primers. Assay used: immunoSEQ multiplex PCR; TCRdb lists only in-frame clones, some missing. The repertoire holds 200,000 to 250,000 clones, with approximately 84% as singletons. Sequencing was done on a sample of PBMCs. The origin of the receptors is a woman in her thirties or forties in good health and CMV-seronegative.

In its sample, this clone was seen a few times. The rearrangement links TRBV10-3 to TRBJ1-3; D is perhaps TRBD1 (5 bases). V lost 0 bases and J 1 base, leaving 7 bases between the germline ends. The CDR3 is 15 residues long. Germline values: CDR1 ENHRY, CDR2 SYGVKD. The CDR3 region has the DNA TGTGCCATCAGTGAGTCGGGGCCTTCTGGAAACACCATATATTTT. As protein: CAISESGPSGNTIYF.

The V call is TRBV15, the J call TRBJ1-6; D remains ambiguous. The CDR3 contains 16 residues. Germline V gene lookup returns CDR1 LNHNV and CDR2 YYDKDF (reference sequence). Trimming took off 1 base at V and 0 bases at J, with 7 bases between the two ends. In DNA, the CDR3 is TGTGCCACCAGCAGAGGAGGGAGCTCCTATAATTCACCCCTCCACTTT. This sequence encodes CATSRGGSSYNSPLHF.

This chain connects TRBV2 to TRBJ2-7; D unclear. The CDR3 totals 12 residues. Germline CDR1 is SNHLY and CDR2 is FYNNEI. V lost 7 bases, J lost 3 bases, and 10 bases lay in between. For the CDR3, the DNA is TGTGCCAGCAAGCAAGAGAGCTACGAGCAGTACTTC. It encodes CASKQESYEQYF. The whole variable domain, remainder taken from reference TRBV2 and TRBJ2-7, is EPEVTQTPSHQVTQMGQEVILRCVPISNHLYFYWYRQILGQKVEFLVSFYNNEISEKSEIFDDQFSVERPDGSNFTLKIRSTKLEDSAMYFCASKQESYEQYFGPGTRLTVT.

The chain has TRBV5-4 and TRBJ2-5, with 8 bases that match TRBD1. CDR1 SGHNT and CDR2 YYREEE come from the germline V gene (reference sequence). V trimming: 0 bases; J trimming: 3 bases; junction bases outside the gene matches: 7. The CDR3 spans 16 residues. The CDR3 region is CASSLEGTGPKETQYF. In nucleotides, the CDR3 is TGTGCCAGCAGCTTGGAGGGGACAGGTCCTAAAGAGACCCAGTACTTC.

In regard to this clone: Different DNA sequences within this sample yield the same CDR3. CDR3 sequence: CSASGGGEQYF. The DNA for the CDR3 is TGCAGTGCTAGCGGGGGAGGCGAGCAGTACTTC. The V call is TRBV20-1, the J call TRBJ2-7, with a tentative D call TRBD2 (6 bases). Germline CDR1 DFQATT, CDR2 SNEGSKA (reference sequence). V lost 3 bases and J lost 6, with 9 bases in between. The length of the CDR3 is 11 residues.

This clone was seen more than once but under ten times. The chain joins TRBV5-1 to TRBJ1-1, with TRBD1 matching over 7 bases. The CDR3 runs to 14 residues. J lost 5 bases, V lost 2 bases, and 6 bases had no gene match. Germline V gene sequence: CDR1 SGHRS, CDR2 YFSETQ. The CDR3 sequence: CASSFSGGWTEAFF. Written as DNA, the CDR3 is TGCGCCAGCAGCTTTTCAGGGGGTTGGACTGAAGCTTTCTTT.

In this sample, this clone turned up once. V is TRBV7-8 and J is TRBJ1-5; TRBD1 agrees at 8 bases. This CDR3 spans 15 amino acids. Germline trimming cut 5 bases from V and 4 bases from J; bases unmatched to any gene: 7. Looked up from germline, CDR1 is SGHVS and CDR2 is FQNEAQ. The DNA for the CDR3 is TGTGCCAGCAGCCCAGACAGGGGTGGGAATCAGCCCCAGCATTTT. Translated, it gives CASSPDRGGNQPQHF.

The CDR3 coding sequence is TGTGCTAGTGGCCCAGGTTGGGATACGCAGTATTTT. Protein product: CASGPGWDTQYF. J is TRBJ2-3 and V is TRBV12-5; the D is unclear. CDR3 length: 12 residues. Germline loops: CDR1 LGHNT, CDR2 FRNRAP. The ends were cut back, 6 bases at V and 6 bases at J, with 10 bases in the middle.

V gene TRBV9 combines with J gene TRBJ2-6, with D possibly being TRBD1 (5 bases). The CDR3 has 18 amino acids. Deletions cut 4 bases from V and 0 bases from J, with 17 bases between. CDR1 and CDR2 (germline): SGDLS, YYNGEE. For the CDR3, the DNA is TGTGCCAGCAGCCTCCAGGGCCCTGGCCGCTCTGGGGCCAACGTCCTGACTTTC. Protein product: CASSLQGPGRSGANVLTF. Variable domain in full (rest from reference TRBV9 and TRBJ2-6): DSGVTQTPKHLITATGQRVTLRCSPRSGDLSVYWYQQSLDQGLQFLIQYYNGEERAKGNILERFSAQQFPDLHSELNLSSLELGDSALYFCASSLQGPGRSGANVLTFGAGSRLTVL.

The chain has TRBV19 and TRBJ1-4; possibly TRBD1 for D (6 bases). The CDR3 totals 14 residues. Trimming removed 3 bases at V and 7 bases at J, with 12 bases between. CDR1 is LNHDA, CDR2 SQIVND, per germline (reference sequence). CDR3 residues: CASSMTGGGEKLFF. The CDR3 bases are TGTGCCAGTAGTATGACTGGGGGCGGTGAAAAACTGTTTTTT.